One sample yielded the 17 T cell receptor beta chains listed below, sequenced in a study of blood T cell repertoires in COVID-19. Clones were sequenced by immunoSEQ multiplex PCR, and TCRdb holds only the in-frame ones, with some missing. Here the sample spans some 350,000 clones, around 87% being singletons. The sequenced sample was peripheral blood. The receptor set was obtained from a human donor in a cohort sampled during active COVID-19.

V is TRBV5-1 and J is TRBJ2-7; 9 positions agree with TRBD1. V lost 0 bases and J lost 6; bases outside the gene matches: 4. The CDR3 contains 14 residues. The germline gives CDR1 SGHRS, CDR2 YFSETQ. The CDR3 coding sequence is TGCGCCAGCAGCTTGGGGGACAGGGAGGGCGAGCAGTACTTC. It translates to CASSLGDREGEQYF.

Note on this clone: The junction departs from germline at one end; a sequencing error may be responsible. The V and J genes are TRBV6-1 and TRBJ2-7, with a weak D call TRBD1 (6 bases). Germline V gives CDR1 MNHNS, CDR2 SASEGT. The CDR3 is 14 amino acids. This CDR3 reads CASREGTTLREQYF. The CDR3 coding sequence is TGTGCCAGCAGAGAAGGGACAACCCTGAGGGAGCAGTACTTC.

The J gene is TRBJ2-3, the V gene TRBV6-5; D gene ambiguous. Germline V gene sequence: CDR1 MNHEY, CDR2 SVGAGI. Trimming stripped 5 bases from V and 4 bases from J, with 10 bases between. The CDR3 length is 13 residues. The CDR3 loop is CASSLGRADTQYF. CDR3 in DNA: TGTGCCAGCAGTCTAGGTCGCGCAGATACGCAGTATTTT.

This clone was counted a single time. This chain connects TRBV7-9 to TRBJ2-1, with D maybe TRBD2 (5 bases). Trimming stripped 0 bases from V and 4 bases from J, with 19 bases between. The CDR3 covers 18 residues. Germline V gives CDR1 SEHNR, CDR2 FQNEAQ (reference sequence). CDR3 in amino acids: CASSLAIVEGNVYNEQFF. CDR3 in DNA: TGTGCCAGCAGCTTAGCTATTGTTGAGGGAAATGTATACAATGAGCAGTTCTTC.

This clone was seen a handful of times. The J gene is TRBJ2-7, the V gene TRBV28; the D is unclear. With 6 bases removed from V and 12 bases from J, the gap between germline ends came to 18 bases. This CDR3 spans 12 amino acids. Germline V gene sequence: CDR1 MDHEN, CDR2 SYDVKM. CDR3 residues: CASSEPRQVGYF. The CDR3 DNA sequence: TGTGCCAGCAGCGAACCCAGGCAGGTAGGGTACTTC.

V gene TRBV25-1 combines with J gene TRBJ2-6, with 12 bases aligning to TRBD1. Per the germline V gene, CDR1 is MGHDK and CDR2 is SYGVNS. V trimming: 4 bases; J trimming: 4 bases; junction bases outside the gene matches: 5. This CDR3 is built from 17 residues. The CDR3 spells CASSGGTGGEGANVLTF. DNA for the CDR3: TGTGCCAGCAGTGGCGGGACAGGGGGCGAGGGGGCCAACGTCCTGACTTTC.

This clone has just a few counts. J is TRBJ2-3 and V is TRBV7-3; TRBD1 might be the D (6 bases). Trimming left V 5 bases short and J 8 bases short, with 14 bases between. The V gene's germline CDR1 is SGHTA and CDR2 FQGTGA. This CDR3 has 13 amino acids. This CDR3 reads CASSLGAEGTQYF. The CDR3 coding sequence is TGTGCCAGCAGCCTGGGGGCAGAAGGTACGCAGTATTTT.

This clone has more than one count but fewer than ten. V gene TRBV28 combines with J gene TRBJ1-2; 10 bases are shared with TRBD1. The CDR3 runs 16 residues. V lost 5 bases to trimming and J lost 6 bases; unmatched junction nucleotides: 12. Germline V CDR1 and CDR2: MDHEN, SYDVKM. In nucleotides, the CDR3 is TGTGCCAGCAGTCCGTGGGGTGGGACAGGGGTTCATGGCTACACCTTC. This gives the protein CASSPWGGTGVHGYTF.

The CDR3, as DNA: TGTGCCAGCAGCTTAGCCGCTAACTATGGCTACACCTTC. Translated: CASSLAANYGYTF. This chain links TRBV7-2 with TRBJ1-2; the D is unclear. Deletions cut 0 bases from V and 0 bases from J, with 2 bases between. This CDR3 has 13 amino acids. The germline CDR1 and CDR2 sequences are SGHTA and FQGNSA.

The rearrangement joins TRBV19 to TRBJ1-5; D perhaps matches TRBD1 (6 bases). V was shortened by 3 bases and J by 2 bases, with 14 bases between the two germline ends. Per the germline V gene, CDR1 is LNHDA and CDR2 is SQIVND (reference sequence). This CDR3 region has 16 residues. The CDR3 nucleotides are TGTGCCAGTAGTATCAGCGGGGGCGGGGGCAATCAGCCCCAGCATTTT. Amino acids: CASSISGGGGNQPQHF. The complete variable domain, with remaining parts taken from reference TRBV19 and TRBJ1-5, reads DGGITQSPKYLFRKEGQNVTLSCEQNLNHDAMYWYRQDPGQGLRLIYYSQIVNDFQKGDIAEGYSVSREKKESFPLTVTSAQKNPTAFYLCASSISGGGGNQPQHFGDGTRLSIL.

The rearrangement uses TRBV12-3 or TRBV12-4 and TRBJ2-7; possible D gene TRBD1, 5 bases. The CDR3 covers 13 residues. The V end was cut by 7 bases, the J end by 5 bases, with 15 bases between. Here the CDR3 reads CASTPTGINEQYF. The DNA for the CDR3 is TGTGCCAGCACCCCTACAGGTATAAACGAGCAGTACTTC.

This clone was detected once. The CDR3 nucleotides read TGTGCCAGCAGCGCCAGACAGACAGATACGCAGTATTTT. Translated, it gives CASSARQTDTQYF. The rearrangement links TRBV12-3 or TRBV12-4 to TRBJ2-3; possible D gene TRBD1, 5 bases. The CDR3 spans 13 residues. Trimming pared 6 bases from V and 3 bases from J, leaving 10 bases between.

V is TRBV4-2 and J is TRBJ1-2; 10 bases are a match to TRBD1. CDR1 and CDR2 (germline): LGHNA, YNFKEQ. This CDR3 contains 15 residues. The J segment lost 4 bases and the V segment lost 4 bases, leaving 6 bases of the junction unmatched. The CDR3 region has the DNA TGTGCCAGCAGCCGCGGGACAGGGGCTATCTATGGCTACACCTTC. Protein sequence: CASSRGTGAIYGYTF.

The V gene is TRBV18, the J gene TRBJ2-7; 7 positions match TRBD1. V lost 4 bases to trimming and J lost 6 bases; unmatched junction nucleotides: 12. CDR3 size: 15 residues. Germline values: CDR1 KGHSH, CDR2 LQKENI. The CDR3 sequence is CASSRSTGPLGEQYF. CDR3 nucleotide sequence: TGTGCCAGCTCACGCTCGACAGGGCCCCTTGGCGAGCAGTACTTC.

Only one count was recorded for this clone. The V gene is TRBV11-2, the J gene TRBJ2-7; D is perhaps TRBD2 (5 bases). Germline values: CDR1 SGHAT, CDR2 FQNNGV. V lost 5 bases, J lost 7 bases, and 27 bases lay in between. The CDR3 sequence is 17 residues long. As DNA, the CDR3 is TGTGCCAGCAGCCCTAGATCCCTAAGAGGGCTCCAGGAGGAGCAGTACTTC. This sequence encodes CASSPRSLRGLQEEQYF. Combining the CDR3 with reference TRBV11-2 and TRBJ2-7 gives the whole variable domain EAGVAQSPRYKIIEKRQSVAFWCNPISGHATLYWYQQILGQGPKLLIQFQNNGVVDDSQLPKDRFSAERLKGVDSTLKIQPAKLEDSAVYLCASSPRSLRGLQEEQYFGPGTRLTVT.

For the CDR3, the DNA is TGTGCCAGCAGCTTGGGGCGGACAGCCAATCAGCCCCAGCATTTT. Its protein product is CASSLGRTANQPQHF. J is TRBJ1-5 and V is TRBV5-6; TRBD1 is a possible D gene (6 bases). Trimming left V 0 bases short and J 3 bases short, with 10 bases between. Germline CDR1 reads SGHDT; CDR2 reads YYEEEE. The CDR3 has 15 amino acids.

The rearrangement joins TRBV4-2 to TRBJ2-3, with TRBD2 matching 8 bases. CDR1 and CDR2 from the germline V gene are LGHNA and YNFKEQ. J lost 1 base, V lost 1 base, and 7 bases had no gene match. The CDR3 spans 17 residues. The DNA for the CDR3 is TGTGCCAGCAGCCAAGCTGAGAGCGGGGGTGGCACAGATACGCAGTATTTT. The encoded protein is CASSQAESGGGTDTQYF.